This T cell receptor beta chain was sequenced during a study of CD8+CD57+ T cells in acquired aplastic anemia. This clonotype was found many times. Its antigen is currently unknown. Genomic DNA, serving as template, underwent TCR beta VDJ and CDR3 profiling. TCRdb re-called the reads with MiXCR, one entry per CDR3 protein. This sample has about 220,000 distinct CDR3 sequences, with about a third found just once. Study results and caveats: Patients showed no significant difference from controls in CD8+ Simpson's diversity.

The receptor was isolated from a human donor in good health, serving as a control. The sequencing sample was made of sorted CD4+, CD8+, or CD8+CD57+ T cells (not recorded which) from PBMCs.

The CDR3 coding sequence is TGCAGTGCTAGTAAGGGTCACGATGAGCAGTTCTTC. This gives the protein CSASKGHDEQFF. The chain couples TRBV20-1 to TRBJ2-1, with D unresolved. The CDR3 spans 12 residues. CDR1 is DFQATT, CDR2 SNEGSKA, per germline (reference sequence). The V end was cut by 3 bases, the J end by 8 bases, with 11 bases between.